This passage covers 20 T cell receptor beta chains from one sample sequenced in a study of PD-1 blockade in classical Hodgkin lymphoma. Exposure to brentuximab vedotin varied, and each patient had relapsed following autologous stem cell transplantation. Profiled with immunoSEQ multiplex PCR; TCRdb holds only in-frame clones, not every one. The table has about 27,000 clones, 78% seen once. The starting material was peripheral blood mononuclear cells (PBMCs), obtained before the second cycle of nivolumab. The receptors were gathered from a human donor with classical Hodgkin lymphoma.

The chain couples TRBV11-2 to TRBJ2-1; 9 bases map to TRBD1. This CDR3 is 17 amino acids long. After removal of 3 bases from V and 5 bases from J, the junction contained 11 bases not matched to a gene. Germline assignment: CDR1 SGHAT and CDR2 FQNNGV. The CDR3 spells CASSFTSGTGYHNEQFF. CDR3 DNA sequence: TGTGCCAGCAGCTTTACATCCGGGACAGGGTACCACAATGAGCAGTTCTTC. Full variable domain (rest looked up from reference TRBV11-2 and TRBJ2-1): EAGVAQSPRYKIIEKRQSVAFWCNPISGHATLYWYQQILGQGPKLLIQFQNNGVVDDSQLPKDRFSAERLKGVDSTLKIQPAKLEDSAVYLCASSFTSGTGYHNEQFFGPGTRLTVL.

This chain connects TRBV30 to TRBJ1-2; 10 bases match TRBD1. Germline-derived CDR1 and CDR2 are GTSNPN and SVGIG (reference sequence). CDR3 size: 12 residues. Losses at the gene ends were 5 bases for V and 5 bases for J; bases not matched to a gene: 2. CDR3 sequence: CAWGQGGYGYTF. The CDR3 DNA reads TGTGCCTGGGGACAGGGGGGATATGGCTACACCTTC.

This chain uses TRBV6-5 with TRBJ1-2; a weak D match, TRBD1 (5 bases). The CDR3 covers 12 residues. Looked up from germline, CDR1 is MNHEY and CDR2 is SVGAGI. The V and J ends lost 6 bases and 8 bases respectively, with 13 bases between them. The DNA for the CDR3 is TGTGCCAGCAGGCGGGGAGAGGGGGGCTACACCTTC. This encodes CASRRGEGGYTF.

This chain uses TRBV6-1 with TRBJ2-7; D not resolved. Germline-derived CDR1 and CDR2 are MNHNS and SASEGT. The CDR3 is 13 residues long. V lost 7 bases, J lost 2 bases, and 12 bases lay in between. The CDR3 DNA reads TGTGCCAGCAAGAGGAGAGAAGCCTACGAGCAGTACTTC. Translating gives CASKRREAYEQYF.

The count of this clone is one. CDR3 region: CASSPILGYNSGANVLTF. The DNA for the CDR3 is TGTGCCAGCAGTCCTATCCTGGGTTATAACTCTGGGGCCAACGTCCTGACTTTC. The chain employs TRBV28 and TRBJ2-6; unclear D gene. CDR3 length: 18 residues. Germline V gives CDR1 MDHEN, CDR2 SYDVKM. V lost 5 bases and J lost 0, with 17 bases in between. The whole variable domain, filled in from reference TRBV28 and TRBJ2-6, reads DVKVTQSSRYLVKRTGEKVFLECVQDMDHENMFWYRQDPGLGLRLIYFSYDVKMKEKGDIPEGYSVSREKKERFSLILESASTNQTSMYLCASSPILGYNSGANVLTFGAGSRLTVL.

The chain combines TRBV27 with TRBJ2-7; D not certain. The CDR3 length is 13 residues. V was pared by 3 bases and J by 1 base, with 7 bases between. Germline lookup yields CDR1 MNHEY and CDR2 SMNVEV (reference sequence). The CDR3 loop is CASSFEGSYEQYF. The DNA for the CDR3 is TGTGCCAGCAGTTTTGAAGGTTCCTACGAGCAGTACTTC.

This sequence joins TRBV29-1 and TRBJ2-5; D perhaps matches TRBD1 (6 bases). Germline values: CDR1 SQVTM, CDR2 ANQGSEA. The CDR3 runs 14 residues. The germline V and J ends were trimmed by 4 bases and 0 bases, with 12 bases remaining between them. CDR3 loop: CSVAPGTNQETQYF. The CDR3 DNA reads TGCAGCGTTGCCCCCGGGACAAACCAAGAGACCCAGTACTTC. The whole variable domain, remainder taken from reference TRBV29-1 and TRBJ2-5, is SAVISQKPSRDICQRGTSLTIQCQVDSQVTMMFWYRQQPGQSLTLIATANQGSEATYESGFVIDKFPISRPNLTFSTLTVSNMSPEDSSIYLCSVAPGTNQETQYFGPGTRLLVL.

This chain uses TRBV28 with TRBJ1-4, with D perhaps TRBD1 (5 bases). This CDR3 comprises 14 residues. CDR1 and CDR2 (germline): MDHEN, SYDVKM. Trimming stripped 2 bases from V and 4 bases from J, with 8 bases between. The CDR3 is CASSLQGVNEKLFF. Written as DNA, the CDR3 is TGTGCCAGCAGTTTACAGGGTGTTAATGAAAAACTGTTTTTT.

This sequence joins TRBV29-1 and TRBJ2-7; D is possibly TRBD2 (5 bases). Trimming left V 5 bases short and J 5 bases short, with 16 bases between. Germline V gives CDR1 SQVTM, CDR2 ANQGSEA. The CDR3 is 13 amino acids. Here the CDR3 reads CSVNRGTGNEQYF. In DNA, the CDR3 is TGCAGCGTTAATCGGGGTACTGGGAACGAGCAGTACTTC.

The chain combines TRBV2 with TRBJ1-6; tentatively, D is TRBD1 (5 bases). The germline V gene has CDR1 SNHLY and CDR2 FYNNEI. V was cut by 10 bases and J by 6 bases, with 13 bases left in between. This CDR3 region has 13 residues. The chain's CDR3 is CATAGRTNSPLHF. The CDR3 region has the DNA TGTGCCACAGCGGGGCGGACTAATTCACCCCTCCACTTT. The entire variable domain, with the rest obtained from reference TRBV2 and TRBJ1-6, is as follows: EPEVTQTPSHQVTQMGQEVILRCVPISNHLYFYWYRQILGQKVEFLVSFYNNEISEKSEIFDDQFSVERPDGSNFTLKIRSTKLEDSAMYFCATAGRTNSPLHFGNGTRLTVT.

The chain uses TRBV4-1 and TRBJ2-3; D is unresolved. Trimming took 1 base from V and 0 from J, leaving 8 bases between them. In germline, CDR1 is MGHRA, CDR2 YSYEKL. The CDR3 is 15 amino acids. This chain's CDR3 is CASSQGSQSTDTQYF. In nucleotides, the CDR3 is TGCGCCAGCAGCCAAGGGTCTCAGAGCACAGATACGCAGTATTTT.

The genes are TRBV6-5 and TRBJ1-4; 8 positions match TRBD1. This CDR3 contains 13 residues. CDR1 and CDR2 from the germline V gene are MNHEY and SVGAGI. V lost 11 bases, J lost 3 bases, and 5 bases stayed unmatched. The CDR3 bases are TGTGCCGTCCGGGACAGGTCTAATGAAAAACTGTTTTTT. Its translation: CAVRDRSNEKLFF.

The genes are TRBV6-8 and TRBJ1-2; D not certain. The CDR3 extends over 10 amino acids. V shed 5 bases and J shed 9 bases, with 7 bases lying between them. Germline CDR1 MNHGY, CDR2 SAAAGT. The CDR3 reads CASSEYSYTF. The CDR3 DNA reads as TGTGCCAGCAGTGAATACAGCTACACCTTC.

This clone is categorized as medium-sized (0.01 to 0.1%). J is TRBJ1-3 and V is TRBV19; D is undetermined. The germline V gene has CDR1 LNHDA and CDR2 SQIVND (reference sequence). The ends were cut back, 5 bases at V and 0 bases at J, with 11 bases in the middle. This CDR3 contains 15 residues. CDR3 bases: TGTGCCAGTAGTGCCCACATGAACTCTGGAAACACCATATATTTT. It translates to CASSAHMNSGNTIYF.

For the CDR3, the DNA is TGTGCCAGCAGTGAAGCTACGTCTGGGGCCAACGTCCTGACTTTC. It specifies CASSEATSGANVLTF. This chain joins TRBV6-1 and TRBJ2-6; D gene ambiguous. Germline values: CDR1 MNHNS, CDR2 SASEGT. This CDR3 has 15 amino acids. Trimming removed 0 bases from V and 1 base from J, with 4 bases in between.

The J gene is TRBJ1-1, the V gene TRBV19, with TRBD1 matching 11 bases. Trimming removed 5 bases from V and 1 base from J; junction bases left unmatched: 0. This CDR3 is 14 amino acids long. CDR1 and CDR2 (germline): LNHDA, SQIVND (reference sequence). The DNA for the CDR3 is TGTGCCAGTAGTGGGACAGGGGGGAACACTGAAGCTTTCTTT. Amino acids: CASSGTGGNTEAFF.

The chain carries TRBV6-5 and TRBJ1-5, with 9 bases matching TRBD1. The CDR3 spans 16 residues. The ends lost 4 bases at V and 4 bases at J; junction bases unmatched: 8. In germline, CDR1 is MNHEY, CDR2 SVGAGI. The CDR3 DNA follows: TGTGCCAGCAGTTCGGGACAGGGAGGTGGGAATCAGCCCCAGCATTTT. Translated, it gives CASSSGQGGGNQPQHF.

The genes are TRBV29-1 and TRBJ2-7, with a weak D call TRBD1 (5 bases). V dropped 4 bases and J dropped 3 bases, with 7 bases sitting between them. This CDR3 comprises 11 residues. CDR1 and CDR2 (germline): SQVTM, ANQGSEA. Here the CDR3 DNA reads TGCAGCGTTGGCGACAGCTACGAGCAGTACTTC. This gives the protein CSVGDSYEQYF.

This chain uses TRBV7-2 with TRBJ1-2, with a weak D call TRBD1 (6 bases). Germline lookup yields CDR1 SGHTA and CDR2 FQGNSA. CDR3 size: 14 residues. Trimming removed 4 bases at V and 0 bases at J, with 9 bases between. CDR3 nucleotide sequence: TGTGCCAGCAGCTCCGGGACAACTAACTATGGCTACACCTTC. Its protein product is CASSSGTTNYGYTF.

This chain connects TRBV25-1 to TRBJ2-7; a weak D match, TRBD2 (5 bases). The CDR3 sequence is 13 residues long. The germline gives CDR1 MGHDK, CDR2 SYGVNS. Trimming took off 6 bases at V and 3 bases at J, with 12 bases between the two ends. The CDR3 region is CASSNAAVYEQYF. CDR3 DNA sequence: TGTGCCAGCAGCAACGCAGCGGTCTACGAGCAGTACTTC.